Listed below are T cell receptor beta chains from one sample, sequenced in a study of cytomegalovirus exposure and HLA in healthy donors. Only in-frame clones appear in the TCRdb table, and some are missing; sequencing was by immunoSEQ multiplex PCR. The sample consists of 110,000 to 150,000 clones, 77% of them appearing once. The sequenced sample was PBMCs. All receptors derive from a male donor in good health and CMV-seronegative. CDR3s include the opening cysteine and the closing phenylalanine or tryptophan.

TRBV4-2,TRBJ1-2,CASSQTHRVPNYGYTF
TRBV7-8,.,CASSFRLAGVTYEQYF
TRBV7-9,TRBJ2-3,CASSSPARRLSLDDTQYF
TRBV7-6,TRBJ2-1,CASSLRRTVYNEQFF
TRBV19,TRBJ2-7,CASSTTGSLREQYF
TRBV5-1,TRBJ1-1,CASSFEVRGSLSTEAFF
TRBV6-5,TRBJ1-2,CASSPTTGGNYGYTF
TRBV6-6,TRBJ1-3,CASSLTQISGNTIYF
TRBV27,TRBJ1-6,CASQGSHYNSPLHF
TRBV10-1,TRBJ2-1,CASSDSNEQFF